This TCR beta chain was recorded in a study of T cell responses to AZD1222 COVID-19 vaccine. Study-wide context: Some second doses came at about 4 weeks and others at about 12 weeks; these were pooled. Overall study results and limits: Spike-specific TCR depth and breadth grew after two AZD1222 doses.

Concerning this clone itself: No antigen is known for it.

The method was immunoSEQ multiplex PCR; TCRdb's version includes in-frame clones alone and lacks a portion of them. The repertoire holds 84,000 or so clones, 80% to 90% seen once, with approximately 7.9% in the top ten. This CDR3 has 13 amino acids. Germline V gives CDR1 LNHDA, CDR2 SQIVND (reference sequence). Trimming stripped 4 bases from V and 6 bases from J, with 13 bases between. V usage is TRBV19 and J usage is TRBJ2-7, with D perhaps given as TRBD1 or TRBD2 (5 bases each). The source material was peripheral blood, sampled on day 0 of AZD1222 vaccination. This TCR was recovered from an adult in good health. The CDR3 loop reads CASSTRTGPEQYF. The CDR3, as DNA: TGTGCCAGTAGTACCCGTACGGGACCCGAGCAGTACTTC.